This TCR beta chain was recovered during a study of blood T cell repertoires in COVID-19. This clone appeared once. The CDR3 loop spans 18 amino acids. Trimming cost V 1 base and J 2 bases; bases outside gene matches: 8. CDR1 LGHNA and CDR2 YNFKEQ come from the germline V gene. Method: immunoSEQ multiplex PCR; TCRdb's copy keeps in-frame clones and lacks some. The sample yields 400,000 or so clones, 80% to 90% seen once. The V call is TRBV4-2, the J call TRBJ2-7; 13 bases match TRBD2. This TCR was sampled from a man between 35 and 55 years old in a cohort exposed to, infected with or recovered from COVID-19 (not recorded which). The specimen was PBMCs or T cells enriched from blood (not recorded which). This CDR3 reads CASSQGGLAGPTTYEQYF. CDR3 nucleotides: TGTGCCAGCAGCCAAGGGGGACTAGCGGGACCAACAACCTACGAGCAGTACTTC.